These T cell receptor beta chains were read from a single sample in a study of cytomegalovirus exposure and HLA in healthy donors. Assay: immunoSEQ multiplex PCR; the TCRdb copy retains only in-frame clones and omits some. The table includes approximately 140,000 clones, around 90% detected once. What was sequenced was PBMCs. The receptor set was obtained from a woman in her thirties or forties in good health and CMV-seronegative. CDR3s include the opening cysteine and the closing phenylalanine or tryptophan. Each record gives: J gene, V gene, clone size, D gene, CDR3 length, CDR3 DNA, CDR3 protein. D genes are given only for firm matches. Clone size is given for some rows only: seen once, a few or many times, or a class if the clone is expanded.

TRBJ2-5	TRBV6-5	NA	NA	15	TGTGCCAGCAGTTACTCTTACAGGTCGGACGAGACCCAGTACTTC	CASSYSYRSDETQYF
TRBJ1-5	TRBV9	NA	NA	13	TGTGCCAGCAGCGTAAACACCAATCAGCCCCAGCATTTT	CASSVNTNQPQHF
TRBJ1-2	TRBV7-8	NA	NA	15	TGTGCCAGCAGCTTCGGCCAGGCGGGGAGCTATGGCTACACCTTC	CASSFGQAGSYGYTF
TRBJ1-4	TRBV7-2	NA	TRBD1	12	TGTGCCAGCAGCTCCATCGACAGGGAACTGTTTTTT	CASSSIDRELFF
TRBJ2-1	TRBV7-6	NA	TRBD1	15	TGTGCCAGCAGCTTAGAGGGGGCGCCTGGGAATGAGCAGTTCTTC	CASSLEGAPGNEQFF
TRBJ2-5	TRBV5-5	NA	NA	14	TGTGCCAGCAGATTTGTTGGAACTCCGGCGGCCCAGTACTTC	CASRFVGTPAAQYF
TRBJ2-1	TRBV7-8	NA	NA	13	TGTGCCAGCAGCTTATCTAGGTCGGATGAGCAGTTCTTC	CASSLSRSDEQFF
TRBJ2-7	TRBV6-5	NA	TRBD1	12	TGTGCCAGCAGGAGACAGGGGGGCGAGCAGTACTTC	CASRRQGGEQYF
TRBJ2-2	TRBV7-8	NA	TRBD2	15	TGTGCCAGCAGCTTCCTAGCGGCGAACACCGGGGAGCTGTTTTTT	CASSFLAANTGELFF
TRBJ2-1	TRBV5-1	NA	NA	15	TGCGCCAGCAGCTCGGCGACAGGTTCCTACAATGAGCAGTTCTTC	CASSSATGSYNEQFF
TRBJ2-7	TRBV9	NA	NA	14	TGTGCCAGCAGCGTAGAGGCAGGGGGGAACGAGCAGTACTTC	CASSVEAGGNEQYF
TRBJ2-5	TRBV6-6	NA	NA	16	TGTGCCAGCAGTTACTCGTCTGGGGGCGCAGAGGGGACCCAGTACTTC	CASSYSSGGAEGTQYF
TRBJ2-7	TRBV27	NA	NA	15	TGTGCCAGCAGTTTCCTCCCGCTAGCCTCCTACGAGCAGTACTTC	CASSFLPLASYEQYF
TRBJ2-7	TRBV7-9	NA	NA	15	TGTTCCAGCAGCCCCCAGGGCGGGGCGGCCTACGAGCAGTACTTC	CSSSPQGGAAYEQYF
TRBJ2-3	TRBV7-8	NA	TRBD2	16	TGTGCCAGCAGCTCATGGACTAGTGGGAGGACAGATACGCAGTATTTT	CASSSWTSGRTDTQYF
TRBJ2-1	TRBV5-6	NA	TRBD2	16	TGTGCCAGCAGCTTGTCGGAGCGGGAGGTATACAATGAGCAGTTCTTC	CASSLSEREVYNEQFF
TRBJ2-3	TRBV5-1	NA	NA	12	TGCGCCAGCACGAGGTCCACAGATACGCAGTATTTT	CASTRSTDTQYF
TRBJ2-2	TRBV18	NA	TRBD1	16	TGTGCCAGCTCACTCTGGACAGGGTCGAACACCGGGGAGCTGTTTTTT	CASSLWTGSNTGELFF
TRBJ2-1	TRBV4-2	NA	NA	15	TGTGCCAGCAGCCAGGGAGACGGATTGTACAATGAGCAGTTCTTC	CASSQGDGLYNEQFF
TRBJ2-1	TRBV6-5	NA	TRBD1	13	TGTGCCAGCACTCGGGACAGGGGTGATGAGCAGTTCTTC	CASTRDRGDEQFF
TRBJ2-7	TRBV28	NA	TRBD2	14	TGTGCCAGCAACGGCGGCGGGAGGGCCGGCGAGCAGTACTTC	CASNGGGRAGEQYF
TRBJ1-4	TRBV4-3	few	TRBD1	15	TGCGCCAGCAGCCACATAGGGGGCGCTCAGGAAAAACTGTTTTTT	CASSHIGGAQEKLFF
TRBJ1-3	TRBV5-4	NA	TRBD1	16	TGTGCCAGCAGCTTGGGGGGACAGGGGAGAGGAAACACCATATATTTT	CASSLGGQGRGNTIYF
TRBJ2-7	TRBV27	NA	TRBD2	15	TGTGCCAGCAGACCCCTAGCGGGAGTCGATGGAGAGCAGTACTTC	CASRPLAGVDGEQYF
TRBJ1-2	TRBV7-9	NA	NA	16	TGTTCCAGCAGCCCAAGTCGAGGGAAGGGTAACTATGGCTACACCTTC	CSSSPSRGKGNYGYTF
TRBJ2-7	TRBV5-8	few	NA	11	TGTGCCAGCAGCTTCAGCTACGAGCAGTACTTC	CASSFSYEQYF
TRBJ2-7	TRBV9	NA	TRBD2	15	TGTGCCAGCAGCGTAGAAGTAGCGGGAGAGTTAGAGCAGTACTTC	CASSVEVAGELEQYF
TRBJ2-6	TRBV28	NA	NA	15	TGTGCCAGCAGACCTACTAACTCTGGGGCCAACGTCCTGACTTTC	CASRPTNSGANVLTF
TRBJ2-1	TRBV11-3	NA	TRBD1	17	TGTGCCAGCAGCTGGACCCGCCAGGGGGACCCAAGGGGTGAGCAGTTCTTC	CASSWTRQGDPRGEQFF
TRBJ2-5	TRBV7-6	NA	TRBD2	13	TGTGCCAGCAGCTGGACTAGCGTAGAGACCCAGTACTTC	CASSWTSVETQYF
TRBJ1-6	TRBV5-6	NA	TRBD1	17	TGTGCCAGCAGCCGGGACAGCCTGGGTTTCTATAATTCACCCCTCCACTTT	CASSRDSLGFYNSPLHF
TRBJ1-2	TRBV2	NA	NA	14	TGTGCCAGCAGTGCCAGACAGTATCCCAAGGGCTACACCTTC	CASSARQYPKGYTF
TRBJ2-7	TRBV28	once	TRBD1	17	TGTGCCAGCAGACCCTGGTTGGCAGGGGGTACGACCTACGAGCAGTACTTC	CASRPWLAGGTTYEQYF
TRBJ2-7	TRBV11-3	NA	TRBD1	13	TGTGCCAGCAGCTTAAGACAGGGTTACGAGCAGTACTTC	CASSLRQGYEQYF
TRBJ2-5	TRBV7-7	NA	NA	13	TGTGCCAGCAGCTTTCTCAGCCAAGAGACCCAGTACTTC	CASSFLSQETQYF
TRBJ2-7	TRBV7-2	NA	TRBD2	14	TGTGCCAGCAGCCAAGTAGCGGGAACCTACGAGCAGTACTTC	CASSQVAGTYEQYF
TRBJ2-1	TRBV7-9	NA	TRBD2	15	TGTGCCAGCAGCCCGAGCGGGACCTCCTACAATGAGCAGTTCTTC	CASSPSGTSYNEQFF
TRBJ2-1	TRBV27	NA	TRBD2	17	TGTGCCAGCAGTTTCCCCCTAACTAGCGGGAGAGGACATGAGCAGTTCTTC	CASSFPLTSGRGHEQFF
TRBJ2-1	TRBV6-1	NA	NA	14	TGTGCCAGCACCGGGTCAGTTGGGTACAATGAGCAGTTCTTC	CASTGSVGYNEQFF
TRBJ1-3	TRBV7-2	NA	NA	15	TGTGCCAGCAGCTTAGTGTCAGGGGACGGAAACACCATATATTTT	CASSLVSGDGNTIYF
TRBJ1-5	TRBV7-9	NA	NA	17	TGTGCCAGCAGCTTTGGTGTGCAGGGTTATAGCAATCAGCCCCAGCATTTT	CASSFGVQGYSNQPQHF
TRBJ1-3	TRBV28	NA	NA	14	TGTGCCAGCAGTTTATCGAACAGTGGAAACACCATATATTTT	CASSLSNSGNTIYF
TRBJ2-7	TRBV4-1	NA	NA	16	TGCGCCAGCAGCCACGGTGGGGTCGGGAGCTCCTACGAGCAGTACTTC	CASSHGGVGSSYEQYF
TRBJ2-7	TRBV11-3	once	TRBD1	13	TGTGCCAGCAGCCCGGGACAGGGTAACGAGCAGTACTTC	CASSPGQGNEQYF
TRBJ1-1	TRBV6-1	NA	TRBD1	13	TGTGCCAGCAGTGAGGGGGCCAGGGGGCAAGCTTTCTTT	CASSEGARGQAFF
TRBJ1-2	TRBV7-2	NA	TRBD1	16	TGTGCCAGCAGCACTTACAGGGGATCGGCTAACTATGGCTACACCTTC	CASSTYRGSANYGYTF
TRBJ2-7	TRBV2	once	NA	16	TGTGCCAGCAGCGCCCCCTCTCAGGGGAAAAATCACGAGCAGTACTTC	CASSAPSQGKNHEQYF
TRBJ2-3	TRBV28	NA	TRBD1	15	TGTGCCAGCAGTAGGGACAGCTACCTCACAGATACGCAGTATTTT	CASSRDSYLTDTQYF
TRBJ2-1	TRBV12-5	NA	TRBD2	13	TGTGCTAGTGCCCTTAGCGGGATTGATGAGCAGTTCTTC	CASALSGIDEQFF
TRBJ2-7	TRBV10-2	NA	TRBD2	14	TGCGCCAGCAGTGCCTGGACTAGCGGGAGCGAGCAGTACTTC	CASSAWTSGSEQYF
TRBJ1-2	TRBV19	NA	NA	14	TGTGCCAGTAGTATCCCCGGGACTAACTATGGCTACACCTTC	CASSIPGTNYGYTF
TRBJ2-1	TRBV5-4	NA	NA	12	TGTGCCAGCAGCCTCGACTCGAATGAGCAGTTCTTC	CASSLDSNEQFF
TRBJ2-3	TRBV29-1	NA	TRBD2	14	TGCAGCGCAGAACGAGGGACTAACACAGATACGCAGTATTTT	CSAERGTNTDTQYF
TRBJ2-1	TRBV7-8	NA	TRBD2	13	TGTGCCAGCAGCTTGTCTAGCGGGGGTGAGCAGTTCTTC	CASSLSSGGEQFF
TRBJ1-2	TRBV7-9	NA	TRBD1	12	TGTGCCAGCAGCATAGGACAGGGGGGCTACACCTTC	CASSIGQGGYTF
TRBJ2-1	TRBV2	once	NA	14	TGTGCCAGCAGTCCGGGACAAACCTACAATGAGCAGTTCTTC	CASSPGQTYNEQFF
TRBJ2-5	TRBV7-8	NA	NA	14	TGTGCCAGCAGCTTAGAGGACAGCCAAGAGACCCAGTACTTC	CASSLEDSQETQYF
TRBJ1-2	TRBV4-3	NA	NA	17	TGCGCCAGCAGCCAAGATCAACAGGGCGCTACTAACTATGGCTACACCTTC	CASSQDQQGATNYGYTF
TRBJ2-2	TRBV30	once	TRBD1	16	TGTGCCTGCCCAAGGCCCCGGGACAGGGCCACCGGGGAGCTGTTTTTT	CACPRPRDRATGELFF
TRBJ1-1	TRBV4-2	NA	TRBD1	15	TGTGCCAGCAGCCAACCGGGACAGGGGGCCACTGAAGCTTTCTTT	CASSQPGQGATEAFF